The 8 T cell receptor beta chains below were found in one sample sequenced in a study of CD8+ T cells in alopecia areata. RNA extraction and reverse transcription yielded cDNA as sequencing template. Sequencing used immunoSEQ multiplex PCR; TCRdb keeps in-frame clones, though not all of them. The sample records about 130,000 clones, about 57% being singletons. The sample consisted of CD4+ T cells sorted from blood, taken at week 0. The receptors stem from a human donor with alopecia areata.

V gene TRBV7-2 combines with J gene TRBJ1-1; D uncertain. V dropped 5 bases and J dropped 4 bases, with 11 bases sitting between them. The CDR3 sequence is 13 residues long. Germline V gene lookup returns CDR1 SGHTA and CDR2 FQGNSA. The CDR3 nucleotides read TGTGCCAGCAGCACCCAAACGAGCACTGAAGCTTTCTTT. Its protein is CASSTQTSTEAFF. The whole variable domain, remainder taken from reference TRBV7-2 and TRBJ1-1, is GAGVSQSPSNKVTEKGKDVELRCDPISGHTALYWYRQSLGQGLEFLIYFQGNSAPDKSGLPSDRFSAERTGGSVSTLTIQRTQQEDSAVYLCASSTQTSTEAFFGQGTRLTVV.

CDR3 protein: CASSRNLAGGFGELFF. CDR3 DNA sequence: TGTGCCAGCAGCCGGAATCTAGCGGGAGGTTTCGGGGAGCTGTTTTTT. J is TRBJ2-2 and V is TRBV5-6; 11 bases are shared with TRBD2. The CDR3 extends over 16 amino acids. The V and J ends lost 4 bases and 7 bases, in that order; junction bases with no gene match: 9. Germline V gene data show CDR1 as SGHDT and CDR2 as YYEEEE. Variable domain in full (rest from reference TRBV5-6 and TRBJ2-2): DAGVTQSPTHLIKTRGQQVTLRCSPKSGHDTVSWYQQALGQGPQFIFQYYEEEERQRGNFPDRFSGHQFPNYSSELNVNALLLGDSALYLCASSRNLAGGFGELFFGEGSRLTVL.

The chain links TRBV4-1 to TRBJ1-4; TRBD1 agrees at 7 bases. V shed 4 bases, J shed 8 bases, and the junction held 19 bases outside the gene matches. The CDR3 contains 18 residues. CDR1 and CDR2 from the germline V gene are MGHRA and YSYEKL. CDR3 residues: CASSRRLFKSGGNEKLFF. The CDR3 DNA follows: TGCGCCAGCAGCCGACGGTTGTTCAAGTCAGGGGGGAACGAAAAACTGTTTTTT.

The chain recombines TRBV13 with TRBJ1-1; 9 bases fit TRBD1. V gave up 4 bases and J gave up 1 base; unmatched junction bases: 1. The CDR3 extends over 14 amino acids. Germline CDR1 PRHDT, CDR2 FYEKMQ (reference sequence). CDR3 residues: CASSWGQGNTEAFF. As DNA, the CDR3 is TGTGCCAGCAGCTGGGGACAGGGGAACACTGAAGCTTTCTTT.

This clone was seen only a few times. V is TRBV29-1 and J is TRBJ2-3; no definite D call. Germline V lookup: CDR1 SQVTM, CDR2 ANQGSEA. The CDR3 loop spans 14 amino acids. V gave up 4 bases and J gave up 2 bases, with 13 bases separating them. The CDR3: CSVAFGDTTDTQYF. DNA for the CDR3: TGCAGCGTTGCGTTCGGCGATACCACAGATACGCAGTATTTT.

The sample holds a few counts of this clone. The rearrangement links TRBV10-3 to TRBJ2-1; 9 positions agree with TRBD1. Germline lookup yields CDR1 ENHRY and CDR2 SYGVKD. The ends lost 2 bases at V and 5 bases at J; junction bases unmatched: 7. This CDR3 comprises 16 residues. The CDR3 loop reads CAISEPDRGGNNEQFF. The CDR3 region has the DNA TGTGCCATCAGTGAGCCTGACAGGGGGGGGAACAATGAGCAGTTCTTC.

The CDR3 nucleotides are TGCGCCAGCAGCGCCGGGAGTTCCTCGCAGACAGATACGCAGTATTTT. It specifies CASSAGSSSQTDTQYF. The V call is TRBV5-1, the J call TRBJ2-3, with a possible D match to TRBD2 (6 bases). V lost 4 bases and J 3 bases, leaving 18 bases between the germline ends. The CDR3 has 16 amino acids. The germline CDR1 and CDR2 sequences are SGHRS and YFSETQ.

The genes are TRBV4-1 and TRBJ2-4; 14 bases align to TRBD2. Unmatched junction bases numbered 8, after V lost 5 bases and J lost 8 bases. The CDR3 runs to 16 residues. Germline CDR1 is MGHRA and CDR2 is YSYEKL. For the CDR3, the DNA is TGCGCCAGCAGCGGCCGGACTAGCGGGGGGTCGGACATTCAGTACTTC. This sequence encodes CASSGRTSGGSDIQYF.